The entry below gives a single T cell receptor (beta chain) sequence along with its context. J was trimmed by 9 bases and V by 5 bases; bases with no gene match: 11. The CDR3 runs 17 residues. From germline, CDR1 is MDHEN and CDR2 SYDVKM. This sample was included in a study of blood T cell repertoires in COVID-19. Across the study: The cDNA or gDNA used as material had been derived from T cells, B-cell-depleted T cells, or PBMCs.

In the original workflow: For nucleated cells, counts were estimated from reference gene primer amplification. Profiled with immunoSEQ multiplex PCR; TCRdb holds only in-frame clones, not every one. D and trimming were read from the DNA, whereas the V and J calls and clone size are those reported in that table. The table has about 150,000 clones, roughly 75% seen once. Donors in Cohort 3 counted as recovered after two negative PCRs, clearance, or symptom resolution. J is TRBJ2-1 and V is TRBV28, with 15 nucleotides matching TRBD2. Sequencing input: PBMCs or T cells enriched from blood (not recorded which). The clonotype was recovered from a woman aged 50 to 65 who had recovered from COVID-19. The CDR3 spells CASSPGLAGGEGIEQFF. In DNA, the CDR3 is TGTGCCAGCAGTCCGGGACTAGCGGGGGGAGAGGGTATTGAGCAGTTCTTC.